This T cell receptor beta chain was obtained from a study of cytomegalovirus exposure and HLA in healthy donors. CDR1 is MDHEN, CDR2 SYDVKM, per germline. V dropped 6 bases and J dropped 9 bases, with 18 bases sitting between them. There are 13 residues in the CDR3. 13 Jbeta primers and 60 Vbeta primers were used for the PCR. Produced via immunoSEQ multiplex PCR; TCRdb's table is partial and in-frame only. This sample has 55,000 to 70,000 clones, with just under 75% found just once. V is TRBV28 and J is TRBJ2-7; tentative D call: TRBD2 (6 bases). This TCR was recovered from a woman in her twenties or thirties in good health and CMV-seronegative. The source material was PBMCs. Written as DNA, the CDR3 is TGTGCCAGCAGCCCACAACCTCGGGGACTGCAGTACTTC. This codes for CASSPQPRGLQYF.